Detailed here is one T cell receptor beta chain. The antigen this receptor binds is unknown. Per-nucleotide qualities are absent, and no much larger clonotype sits a single base away. This entry comes from a study of cytomegalovirus exposure and HLA in healthy donors (dated by TCRdb to between 2016 and 2019). Concerning the study at large: According to an earlier analysis of several hundred of the donors, some 180 million T cells yielded 117 million unique TCR beta sequences and approximately 300 Gb of sequence data. In a later analysis, previously published TCR beta repertoires from 666 donors were re-analyzed and high-resolution HLA genotyping was added so that TCR occurrence patterns could be studied. Both class I and class II loci were covered by HLA typing, at four-digit resolution. In the later analysis, no new phenotypic data were used to find candidate immune exposures; instead, reliance was placed on TCR beta sequences and their occurrence across donors. Genome-wide SNP genotypes for about 65% of the 666 donors were used in a later genetic analysis, which treated that subset as a discovery cohort. Typing coverage differed by locus: A, B, C, DRB1 and DQB1 were typed in roughly 629-630 donors, DQA1 in 522, DPA1 in roughly 590, and DPB1 in just under 490. The study was designed to test whether signatures of past pathogen exposure could be identified by cataloging public T cell receptors. To predict cytomegalovirus infection status, the study combined high-throughput TCR immunosequencing, statistical association of individual TCRs with disease status, and machine learning. An earlier analysis of around 580 of the donors used high-throughput TCR beta sequencing to judge whether each TCR beta V gene segment behaved as functional or pseudogenic. A separate validation cohort of approximately 130 different subjects was used in addition to the roughly 720-subject first cohort. Approximately 310 gigabases of sequencing data and around 80 million unique TCR sequences made up an early release that covered approximately 620 HLA-typed donors. Alongside the repertoire data, information on donor age, sex, ethnicity and CMV serostatus was compiled. Among the roughly 400 genotyped donors, 75% to 90% belonged to the genetic ancestry cluster associated with self-reported Caucasian donors. Among 350 to 400 genotyped donors of the cohort, an average of approximately 230,000 unique TCR beta nucleotide sequences were sequenced per donor, around 20% of them non-productive. Roughly five DR-DQ haplotypes were treated as single units for association and clustering because of strong linkage in the cohort. The study used immunosequencing to profile the T cell repertoires of around 600 subjects and linked those repertoires to cytomegalovirus serostatus. Every repertoire in the discovery cohort had been generated on one and the same sequencing platform.

The junction shows trimming of 3 bases on V and 3 bases on J, plus 12 bases between the germline ends. Taken from the germline V gene, the CDR1 and CDR2 loops are MNHEY and SVGAGI. The cysteine opens and the phenylalanine closes a CDR3 of 14 amino acids. Only CDR3 DNA is held: 42 bases, read in frame from base 1. The cohort comprised hundreds of healthy bone marrow donors. All cohort members were sampled while nominally healthy, although unrecorded immune exposures were likely present. CMV serostatus was recorded as positive for just under 300 and negative for about 55% of the 666 cohort members, whereas no CMV serostatus was recorded for the donor in question. Each donor provided a peripheral blood sample, and peripheral blood mononuclear cells were used for TCR beta sequencing. The Qiagen DNeasy Blood Extraction Kit was used to extract genomic DNA from the blood cell samples. Study-wide findings and limitations: Several of the top co-occurrence clusters appeared to be linked to parvovirus B19, influenza, CMV and Epstein-Barr virus, according to a later analysis. A further reported finding was that TCR beta sequences accurately predicted the HLA-A and HLA-B alleles for most subjects in the first cohort. Because some donors lacked HLA typing at each locus, the association tests relied only on the typed subset. The study gave a list of roughly 150 TCR beta chains associated with cytomegalovirus. In a later analysis, around 15,000 TCR beta sequences were associated with specific HLA alleles at a false discovery rate of 0.05. Most CMV-associated TCR beta chains appeared to be HLA-restricted in a later analysis, and the HLA associations seemed to be driven largely by CMV exposure. Three of the identified cytomegalovirus-associated TCR beta chains were confirmed in vitro to be specific for cytomegalovirus antigens. Broadly in line with IMGT annotations, most TCR beta V segments showed up in productive rearrangements about 87% or about 30% of the time in an earlier analysis of around 550 of the donors. For the cohort, immune exposure information was limited to CMV serostatus. A later analysis found that HLA-associated TCR beta chains were more clonally expanded and had lower generation probabilities than equally common non-associated chains. The classifier was reported to diagnose cytomegalovirus status with high specificity and sensitivity in both the original cohort and the validation cohort. Presence/absence analyses assumed roughly uniform sequencing depth across donors, an assumption that may not hold. Some IMGT-functional V segments, including TRBV6-2 and TRBV6-3, could not be distinguished by the 87-base-pair reads and were therefore excluded. Around 16 rarely observed V segments, including chromosome 9 orphons, were excluded from the earlier analysis of just under 600 of the donors because counts were too low. Linkage disequilibrium might explain the correlated functional status among segregating V segments, but an unknown experimental factor could not be ruled out. The cohort was sequenced for TCR beta chains only, and without alpha or paired-chain data the features that could be detected were limited. V-gene and J-gene trimming of TCR beta chains was associated with a missense DCLRE1C variant in a later genetic analysis, and the association was replicated in an independent cohort. The authors suggested that the approach could potentially be extended to other disease states and immunological phenotypes. A group of highly shared sequence variants was considered likely to be a technical artifact of the sequencing pipeline. A later analysis found that TCR association rates varied across HLA loci, with DRB1 alleles showing the most associated TCRs and HLA-C alleles the fewest. When HLA alleles, especially DR and DQ, strongly co-occurred, attributing TCR associations to individual alleles was difficult. A later genetic analysis reported fewer N-insertions in productive TCRs among donors in an Asian-associated ancestry cluster than the roughly 720-donor mean. Most TCR sequences were seen in very few donors, while some public TCRs were found in many individuals.

Receptor amplification or capture employed the immunoSEQ multiplex PCR assay. For the multiplex PCR, a mixture combining 60 forward primers for TCR Vbeta segments and 13 reverse primers for TCR Jbeta segments was used. The CDR3 region of rearranged TCR beta genes was amplified from genomic DNA with a multiplex PCR assay. On the Illumina HiSeq System, the amplified TCR beta libraries were sequenced as 87-base-pair reads. The original pipeline was this. In a later analysis, some 80 million unique TCR beta chains were counted across the roughly 670 repertoires, and around 11 million of these chains were shared by at least two donors. A nearest-neighbor algorithm error-corrected the raw reads and collapsed the reads into unique sequences, merging closely related sequences to remove PCR and sequencing errors. To assign V, D and J gene segments, CDR3 sequences were aligned to IMGT reference sequences. Each retained sequence needed at least a six-nucleotide match to both a V gene segment and a J gene segment. Rearrangements were classified as productive when the CDR3 lacked stop codons and remained in frame with V and J, and all other rearrangements were classified as non-productive. Following IMGT convention, CDR3 was defined as the stretch from the second conserved V-encoded cysteine to the conserved J-encoded phenylalanine. In an earlier analysis of roughly 610 of the donors, sequences lacking an unambiguous match to a single V gene segment were excluded. In an earlier analysis of about 590 of the donors, a V segment was called functional when productive rearrangements were above 56.7%, and segregating when the standard deviation between donors exceeded 5%. A statistical classification framework was built for diagnosing cytomegalovirus status from the catalog of TCR beta chain sequences. In a later analysis, V and J genes were assigned by comparing TCR nucleotide sequences against IMGT/GENE-DB human TR gene sequences. The TCRdist pipeline was used in a later analysis to assign CDR3 sequences and most-parsimonious VDJ recombination scenarios. In a later analysis, every TCR beta chain was defined by the combination of its CDR3 amino acid sequence and its V-gene family, and reads without a unique V-gene family were dropped. In a later analysis, nearly 600 highly shared, low-generation-probability nucleotide sequences were removed to address suspected cross-contamination and a sequencing artifact. A later analysis calculated a clonal expansion index for each public chain from normalized within-repertoire ranks of inferred template counts. Generation probabilities in a later analysis came from a VDJ recombination model fitted to out-of-frame rearrangements, and those results were checked against IGoR. In a later analysis, hypergeometric tests were used to score TCR-TCR, TCR-HLA and TCR-CMV co-occurrence, with a repertoire-size bias correction applied to TCR pairs. To estimate false discovery rates, a later analysis permuted the HLA or CMV assignments 20 times. A later analysis grouped co-occurring TCRs with DBSCAN, adding TCRdist sequence similarity when clustering within HLA-allele-positive subsets. Co-occurrence clustering excluded repertoires with fewer than 30,000 or more than 120,000 public chains, plus five with anomalous nucleotide sharing. TCRdb carries this immuneACCESS record with in-frame sequences only. Its versions omit some clonotypes, under half of them owing to an unresolved V gene in the studies checked, with the rest unexplained. The V and J calls and clone size come from that table; D and trimming were worked out from the DNA. The sample records more than 130,000 clones, 73% of which are singletons. The ten largest clones take up around an eighth of the sample.

The receptor was isolated from a human donor in good health. The V and J segments used are TRBV6-5 and TRBJ2-7; a tentative D match to TRBD2 spans 6 bases. The sequenced sample was PBMCs. CDR3 sequence: CASSYFSGGYEQYF. The nucleotides are TGTGCCAGCAGTTATTTTAGCGGCGGCTACGAGCAGTACTTC.